The 22 T cell receptor beta chains reported below all come from one sample, sequenced in a study of blood T cell repertoires in COVID-19. The repertoire was sequenced with immunoSEQ multiplex PCR; TCRdb's copy has only in-frame clones and lacks some. The sample lists about 430,000 clones, around nine tenths occurring once. Sequenced input: peripheral blood. Every receptor here comes from a young man with COVID-19, enrolled during active disease.

J is TRBJ1-4 and V is TRBV11-2, with D unresolved. Trimming removed 3 bases from V and 3 bases from J, with 8 bases in between. CDR1 is SGHAT, CDR2 FQNNGV, per germline. This CDR3 comprises 14 residues. The CDR3 here is CASSFGIANEKLFF. The CDR3 region has the DNA TGTGCCAGCAGCTTCGGGATAGCTAATGAAAAACTGTTTTTT.

V usage is TRBV2 and J usage is TRBJ1-5, with a tentative D call TRBD1 (6 bases). V shed 4 bases and J shed 2 bases, with 9 bases lying between them. Germline CDR1 and CDR2: SNHLY and FYNNEI. The CDR3 has 14 amino acids. The CDR3 sequence is CASSGPGGNQPQHF. DNA for the CDR3: TGTGCCAGCAGTGGGCCAGGGGGCAATCAGCCCCAGCATTTT.

This clone was seen just once. This chain uses TRBV6-1 with TRBJ2-7; 8 positions match TRBD1. The germline CDR1 and CDR2 sequences are MNHNS and SASEGT. The CDR3 runs to 15 residues. The V and J ends lost 3 bases and 0 bases, in that order; junction bases with no gene match: 4. Here the CDR3 reads CASSEGTGPSYEQYF. As DNA, the CDR3 is TGTGCCAGCAGTGAGGGGACAGGTCCCTCCTACGAGCAGTACTTC.

The chain is built from TRBV13 and TRBJ2-1; D may be TRBD2 (6 bases). The CDR3 has 13 residues. Looked up from germline, CDR1 is PRHDT and CDR2 is FYEKMQ (reference sequence). V lost 3 bases and J lost 6, with 9 bases in between. CDR3 DNA: TGTGCCAGCAGCTTCGGGGGTTTCAATGAGCAGTTCTTC. As protein: CASSFGGFNEQFF.

The CDR3 loop reads CASSRASGSYEQYF. The DNA of the CDR3 is TGTGCCAGCAGCCGTGCCAGCGGCTCCTACGAGCAGTACTTC. V and J are TRBV5-5 and TRBJ2-7; D is possibly TRBD2 (5 bases). The CDR3 loop spans 14 amino acids. Germline V gene data show CDR1 as SGHKS and CDR2 as YYEKEE (reference sequence). V lost 4 bases, J lost 0 bases, and 11 bases lay in between.

The chain uses TRBV18 and TRBJ2-2; tentatively, D is TRBD2 (5 bases). The CDR3 totals 17 residues. Looked up from germline, CDR1 is KGHSH and CDR2 is LQKENI. V shed 3 bases and J shed 2 bases, with 16 bases lying between them. The CDR3 loop is CASSPSMSGRNTGELFF. In nucleotides, the CDR3 is TGTGCCAGCTCACCGTCTATGAGCGGAAGAAACACCGGGGAGCTGTTTTTT.

The chain combines TRBV5-4 with TRBJ1-6, with D possibly TRBD1 on 6 matching bases. CDR1 and CDR2 (germline): SGHNT, YYREEE (reference sequence). This CDR3 spans 16 amino acids. V dropped 3 bases and J dropped 3 bases, with 13 bases sitting between them. DNA of the CDR3: TGTGCCAGCAGCTCCGACGAGGGGGTCTATAATTCACCCCTCCACTTT. Protein sequence: CASSSDEGVYNSPLHF.

The count of this clone is one. The rearrangement joins TRBV5-6 to TRBJ2-1; 13 nucleotides align to TRBD2. This CDR3 contains 14 residues. Germline V CDR1 and CDR2: SGHDT, YYEEEE. Trimming removed 4 bases from V and 5 bases from J; junction bases left unmatched: 0. In DNA, the CDR3 is TGTGCCAGCAGCGGACTAGCGGGGGACAATGAGCAGTTCTTC. Protein product: CASSGLAGDNEQFF.

The chain has TRBV15 and TRBJ1-2; 7 nucleotides align to TRBD1. CDR3 length: 15 amino acids. Germline CDR1 is LNHNV and CDR2 is YYDKDF (reference sequence). With 1 base clipped from V and 0 bases from J, the junction kept 2 bases outside the gene matches. CDR3 in amino acids: CATSRGQGTNYGYTF. In DNA form, the CDR3 reads TGTGCCACCAGCAGAGGACAGGGCACTAACTATGGCTACACCTTC. The full variable domain, rest sourced from reference TRBV15 and TRBJ1-2, is DAMVIQNPRYQVTQFGKPVTLSCSQTLNHNVMYWYQQKSSQAPKLLFHYYDKDFNNEADTPDNFQSRRPNTSFCFLDIRSPGLGDTAMYLCATSRGQGTNYGYTFGSGTRLTVV.

The chain combines TRBV6-5 with TRBJ1-2; D possibly corresponds to TRBD1 (6 bases). V lost 6 bases and J lost 6, with 14 bases in between. The germline gives CDR1 MNHEY, CDR2 SVGAGI. The CDR3 is 13 amino acids. The CDR3 region is CASSWGRGDGYTF. The CDR3 nucleotides read TGTGCCAGCAGCTGGGGCAGGGGAGATGGCTACACCTTC.

This clone was counted once. This rearrangement joins TRBV6-1 to TRBJ2-2; a possible D gene is TRBD2 (6 bases). The CDR3 has 15 amino acids. CDR1 and CDR2 (germline): MNHNS, SASEGT. Trimming removed 3 bases at V and 2 bases at J, with 10 bases between. The CDR3 protein is CASSEWGDNTGELFF. The CDR3 DNA sequence: TGTGCCAGCAGTGAGTGGGGGGATAACACCGGGGAGCTGTTTTTT.

The chain links TRBV7-2 to TRBJ2-1, with 8 nucleotides matching TRBD2. This CDR3 contains 15 residues. V lost 5 bases to trimming and J lost 2 bases; unmatched junction nucleotides: 5. CDR1 is SGHTA and CDR2 is FQGNSA in the germline V gene. Here the CDR3 reads CASSPRGGAYNEQFF. The CDR3 DNA reads as TGTGCCAGCAGCCCTCGGGGGGGGGCCTACAATGAGCAGTTCTTC.

The chain recombines TRBV24-1 with TRBJ2-1, with 7 bases matching TRBD1. The CDR3 extends over 15 amino acids. J was trimmed by 2 bases and V by 4 bases; bases with no gene match: 4. Germline V gene data show CDR1 as KGHDR and CDR2 as SFDVKD. CDR3 nucleotides: TGTGCCACCAGTGACTCCGGGACAGCCTACAATGAGCAGTTCTTC. Translation: CATSDSGTAYNEQFF.

This clone has just one count. CDR3 sequence (DNA): TGTGCCAGCACCAACAGGGGAAATAATTCACCCCTCCACTTT. It translates to CASTNRGNNSPLHF. The chain combines TRBV2 with TRBJ1-6, with 7 positions matching TRBD1. There are 14 residues in the CDR3. V was clipped by 7 bases and J by 5 bases; unmatched bases: 5. CDR1 and CDR2 from the germline V gene are SNHLY and FYNNEI.

The rearrangement links TRBV25-1 to TRBJ1-3; D is perhaps TRBD1 (5 bases). Germline CDR1 and CDR2: MGHDK and SYGVNS. CDR3 length: 14 residues. V was shortened by 2 bases and J by 4 bases, with 9 bases between the two germline ends. DNA of the CDR3: TGTGCCAGCAGTGAACGGGGGGTCGGAAACACCATATATTTT. Its translation: CASSERGVGNTIYF.

This clone was picked up one time. The chain uses TRBV7-6 and TRBJ2-3; tentatively, D is TRBD2 (6 bases). Looked up from germline, CDR1 is SGHVS and CDR2 is FNYEAQ. This CDR3 is 17 amino acids long. Between the trimmed V and J ends, which lost 1 base and 0 bases, there was a span of 14 bases. The CDR3: CASSLGPVSGSTDTQYF. CDR3 in DNA: TGTGCCAGCAGCTTAGGGCCTGTTAGCGGAAGCACAGATACGCAGTATTTT.

This clone appeared a single time. The gene calls are TRBV18 and TRBJ1-2; D perhaps matches TRBD1 (5 bases). Germline CDR1 reads KGHSH; CDR2 reads LQKENI. The CDR3 extends over 16 amino acids. V lost 2 bases and J lost 5, with 18 bases in between. This CDR3 is CASSPTYDSGEYGYTF. The DNA for the CDR3 is TGTGCCAGCTCACCAACTTACGACAGCGGGGAGTATGGCTACACCTTC.

This chain uses TRBV7-8 with TRBJ2-1; 10 positions agree with TRBD2. CDR1 SGHVS and CDR2 FQNEAQ come from the germline V gene. This CDR3 comprises 16 residues. V shed 6 bases and J 1 base; nucleotides not matched to a gene: 6. The CDR3 loop reads CASRPTSGESYNEQFF. CDR3 nucleotides: TGTGCCAGCAGGCCCACTAGCGGGGAATCCTACAATGAGCAGTTCTTC.

The rearrangement uses TRBV27 and TRBJ2-5; TRBD1 matches at 8 bases. This CDR3 is built from 11 residues. J was trimmed by 5 bases and V by 10 bases; bases with no gene match: 3. The germline gives CDR1 MNHEY, CDR2 SMNVEV (reference sequence). The CDR3 reads CAKTGGETQYF. CDR3 in DNA: TGTGCCAAAACAGGGGGGGAGACCCAGTACTTC.

This clone was counted a few times. V gene TRBV5-1 combines with J gene TRBJ2-5, with 12 bases fitting TRBD1. V was clipped by 1 base and J by 4 bases; unmatched bases: 8. The CDR3 is made up of 17 amino acids. From germline, CDR1 is SGHRS and CDR2 YFSETQ. This CDR3 reads CASSLSAVGQGAETQYF. The CDR3 nucleotides read TGCGCCAGCAGCTTGTCCGCAGTGGGACAGGGGGCAGAGACCCAGTACTTC.

This chain uses TRBV7-9 with TRBJ1-3; D is undetermined. This CDR3 is 15 amino acids long. Germline V CDR1 and CDR2: SEHNR, FQNEAQ (reference sequence). V dropped 4 bases and J dropped 3 bases, with 13 bases sitting between them. CDR3 in DNA: TGTGCCAGCAGCTCCCCCGGGTCTCTTGGAAACACCATATATTTT. Amino acid sequence: CASSSPGSLGNTIYF.

The J gene is TRBJ1-2, the V gene TRBV9; 11 bases agree with TRBD1. The germline gives CDR1 SGDLS, CDR2 YYNGEE. This CDR3 comprises 16 residues. Trimming removed 3 bases from V and 5 bases from J; junction bases left unmatched: 9. CDR3 loop: CASSGRPGTGGYGYTF. The CDR3 nucleotides read TGTGCCAGCAGCGGCAGACCCGGGACAGGGGGATATGGCTACACCTTC.